The rows below give T cell receptor beta chains drawn from one sample of a study of post-analysis software for immune sequencing data. A single record per CDR3 protein comes from TCRdb applying MiXCR to the PCR reads. The sample records hundreds of thousands of distinct CDR3 sequences, over 45% being singletons. Sequenced sample: blood. Every receptor here comes from a girl aged 2-10 years with multiple sclerosis. Both conserved end residues are part of each CDR3. The D gene is left open where the match is weak. Some rows mark clone size as missing; the rest say once, few, many or name a class of expanded clone.

V: TRBV6-5
D: NA
size: few
J: TRBJ2-5
DNA: TGTGTTAGCGCACGGGCTCCCGGAGAGACCCAGTACTTC
CDR3: CVSARAPGETQYF

V: TRBV25-1
D: NA
size: once
J: TRBJ1-6
DNA: TGTGCCAGTACAGCTTTGGATTCACCCCTCCACTTT
CDR3: CASTALDSPLHF

V: TRBV5-1
D: NA
size: few
J: TRBJ2-7
DNA: TGCGCCAGCAGCTTGAGGGGTTTGGACGAGCAGTACTTC
CDR3: CASSLRGLDEQYF

V: TRBV5-5
D: NA
size: NA
J: TRBJ1-4
DNA: TGTGCCAGCAGTTACCCGGGGTATGCTAATGAAAAACTGTTTTTT
CDR3: CASSYPGYANEKLFF

V: TRBV11-2
D: NA
size: NA
J: TRBJ2-2
DNA: TGTGCCAGCAGGGACTCTGGGGCCGGGGAGCTGTTTTTT
CDR3: CASRDSGAGELFF

V: TRBV18
D: NA
size: few
J: TRBJ2-1
DNA: TGTGCCACCACCAAGGCTCGGAGCTCCTACAATGAGCAGTTCTTC
CDR3: CATTKARSSYNEQFF

V: TRBV6-2/TRBV6-3
D: TRBD1
size: NA
J: TRBJ1-2
DNA: TGTGCCAGCAGTTTCGACAGGGTAGTCGACGGCTACACCTTC
CDR3: CASSFDRVVDGYTF

V: TRBV5-1
D: NA
size: NA
J: TRBJ1-2
DNA: TGCGCCAGCAGCTTGGAACAGGGTTTTGTCTATGGCTACACCTTC
CDR3: CASSLEQGFVYGYTF

V: TRBV2
D: NA
size: NA
J: TRBJ2-1
DNA: TGTGCCAGCAGTCGCTCTGCGGGCTCGGCCAATGAGCAGTTCTTC
CDR3: CASSRSAGSANEQFF

V: TRBV9
D: TRBD2
size: NA
J: TRBJ2-7
DNA: TGTGCCAGCAGCGTAGCTACCGGGGGGGCAGCGGGGGACCACGAGCAGTACTTC
CDR3: CASSVATGGAAGDHEQYF

V: TRBV5-1
D: TRBD2
size: NA
J: TRBJ2-1
DNA: TGCGCCAGCAGCCCAGGACTAGCGGGGGGGCAGGAGCAGTTCTTC
CDR3: CASSPGLAGGQEQFF

V: TRBV6-5
D: NA
size: NA
J: TRBJ1-2
DNA: TGTGCCAGCCGAAAGAGGAGTGGCGGGGGCTACACCTTC
CDR3: CASRKRSGGGYTF

V: TRBV29-1
D: NA
size: NA
J: TRBJ2-5
DNA: TGCAGCGTTGAAGATCTAACAGATCAAGAGACCCAGTACTTC
CDR3: CSVEDLTDQETQYF

V: TRBV29-1
D: NA
size: NA
J: TRBJ2-7
DNA: TGCAGCGCCGAAGGGGACGGTTCCTACGAGCAGTACTTC
CDR3: CSAEGDGSYEQYF

V: TRBV20-1
D: NA
size: NA
J: TRBJ2-1
DNA: TGCAGTGCTAGTAGGGAGAGGGGTGAGCAGTTCTTC
CDR3: CSASRERGEQFF

V: TRBV18
D: NA
size: NA
J: TRBJ1-2
DNA: TGTGCCAGCTCACCCGGTGGGTTCACTAACTATGGCTACACCTTC
CDR3: CASSPGGFTNYGYTF

V: TRBV20-1
D: NA
size: few
J: TRBJ2-1
DNA: TGCAGTGCCCGACCGGGCGGGCGTTCCTACAATGAGCAGTTCTTC
CDR3: CSARPGGRSYNEQFF

V: TRBV20-1
D: NA
size: few
J: TRBJ2-5
DNA: TGCAGTGCCAGTGGACAGCAAGAGACCCAGTACTTC
CDR3: CSASGQQETQYF

V: TRBV12-3/TRBV12-4
D: TRBD2
size: few
J: TRBJ2-1
DNA: TGTGCCAGCAGTCCCCCGGGACTAGAGAGCGATGAGCAGTTCTTC
CDR3: CASSPPGLESDEQFF

V: TRBV7-9
D: TRBD1
size: NA
J: TRBJ1-6
DNA: TGTGCCAGCAGCGGGGCGCAGGGGGCTTTGGTTAATTCACCCCTCCACTTT
CDR3: CASSGAQGALVNSPLHF

V: TRBV4-3
D: TRBD1
size: NA
J: TRBJ1-4
DNA: TGCGCCAGCAGTAGGCTTGGACAGGGGAATGAAAAACTGTTTTTT
CDR3: CASSRLGQGNEKLFF

V: TRBV7-9
D: NA
size: NA
J: TRBJ1-1
DNA: TGTGCCAGCAGCTTATTGCCGGGGCTGAACACTGAAGCTTTCTTT
CDR3: CASSLLPGLNTEAFF

V: TRBV6-5
D: TRBD2
size: NA
J: TRBJ2-5
DNA: TGTGCCAGCAGTTACTCTAGCGGGGGGCAAGAGACCCAGTACTTC
CDR3: CASSYSSGGQETQYF

V: TRBV29-1
D: TRBD2
size: NA
J: TRBJ2-1
DNA: TGCAGCGTTGAATACAGACTAGCGGGAGGGAATGAGCAGTTCTTC
CDR3: CSVEYRLAGGNEQFF

V: TRBV14
D: TRBD1
size: NA
J: TRBJ2-7
DNA: TGTGCCAGCAGCCAAGTGTCAGGGGGCTTGAACGAGCAGTACTTC
CDR3: CASSQVSGGLNEQYF

V: TRBV5-1
D: NA
size: few
J: TRBJ2-1
DNA: TGCGCCAGCAGCTTGGCCGGTGGCAGAGAGCAGTTCTTC
CDR3: CASSLAGGREQFF

V: TRBV5-6
D: NA
size: NA
J: TRBJ2-7
DNA: TGTGCCAGCAGCCTTCACGGGACCGTGGAGGACTACGAGCAGTACTTC
CDR3: CASSLHGTVEDYEQYF

V: TRBV20-1
D: TRBD2
size: NA
J: TRBJ2-5
DNA: TGCAGTGCCAGGGGACTAGCGGGAAAACAAGAGACCCAGTACTTC
CDR3: CSARGLAGKQETQYF

V: TRBV12-3/TRBV12-4
D: NA
size: NA
J: TRBJ2-1
DNA: TGTGCCAGCAGTTTAGGACAGACGCCAAACAATGAGCAGTTCTTC
CDR3: CASSLGQTPNNEQFF

V: TRBV7-8
D: TRBD1
size: NA
J: TRBJ1-2
DNA: TGTGCCAGCAGCCTTGACAGGGTCGCTGGAGGCTACACCTTC
CDR3: CASSLDRVAGGYTF

V: TRBV5-1
D: NA
size: NA
J: TRBJ2-7
DNA: TGCGCCAGCAGCTTCGAGGGCTACGAGCAGTACTTC
CDR3: CASSFEGYEQYF

V: TRBV10-3
D: NA
size: NA
J: TRBJ1-1
DNA: TGTGCCATCAGTGATTTGGGGGGAGACGGGGACACTGAAGCTTTCTTT
CDR3: CAISDLGGDGDTEAFF

V: TRBV5-1
D: NA
size: NA
J: TRBJ1-6
DNA: TGCGCCAGCAGCTCTGCGATCAACTCACCCCTCCACTTT
CDR3: CASSSAINSPLHF

V: TRBV6-6
D: NA
size: NA
J: TRBJ2-1
DNA: TGTGCCAGCCTAGGGGGGTACAATGAGCAGTTCTTC
CDR3: CASLGGYNEQFF

V: TRBV20-1
D: NA
size: NA
J: TRBJ1-5
DNA: TGCAGTGCCAGAAGTCTGCAGGAGGTTAATCAGCCCCAGCATTTT
CDR3: CSARSLQEVNQPQHF

V: TRBV7-2
D: TRBD1
size: once
J: TRBJ1-5
DNA: TGTGCCAGCAGCTTAGAAGGGACAGGGGCCGGGCAGCCCCAGCATTTT
CDR3: CASSLEGTGAGQPQHF

V: TRBV6-4
D: NA
size: NA
J: TRBJ1-2
DNA: TGTGCCAGCAGTGACAAAACAGGGTGGCCTAACTATGGCTACACCTTC
CDR3: CASSDKTGWPNYGYTF

V: TRBV5-6
D: TRBD2
size: NA
J: TRBJ2-1
DNA: TGTGCCAGCAGCCTCCCTGGTTCAGCGGGAGGGTGGAATGAGCAGTTCTTC
CDR3: CASSLPGSAGGWNEQFF

V: TRBV10-3
D: NA
size: NA
J: TRBJ1-2
DNA: TGTGCCATCAGTGAGACAGAGATCTATGGCTACACCTTC
CDR3: CAISETEIYGYTF

V: TRBV29-1
D: NA
size: NA
J: TRBJ1-2
DNA: TGCAGCGCCCGGGGTATTAACTATGGCTACACCTTC
CDR3: CSARGINYGYTF

V: TRBV2
D: NA
size: few
J: TRBJ2-7
DNA: TGTGCCAGCAGTGACAGGGGCAGTTACGAGCAGTACTTC
CDR3: CASSDRGSYEQYF

V: TRBV9
D: NA
size: few
J: TRBJ2-3
DNA: TGTGCCAGCAGCGTAGAGGGTAGGGACACAGATACGCAGTATTTT
CDR3: CASSVEGRDTDTQYF

V: TRBV4-1
D: TRBD1
size: NA
J: TRBJ2-6
DNA: TGCGCCAGCAGCCAAGAATTTAGGGGACAGCCTCTCTCTGGGGCCAACGTCCTGACTTTC
CDR3: CASSQEFRGQPLSGANVLTF

V: TRBV11-2
D: NA
size: few
J: TRBJ2-7
DNA: TGTGCCAGCAGCTTAGGGACAGATTCCACCTGGGAGCAGTACTTC
CDR3: CASSLGTDSTWEQYF

V: TRBV4-2
D: TRBD2
size: NA
J: TRBJ2-3
DNA: TGTGCCAGCAGCCAAGGGGCGGGAGCTGGGGGCACAGATACGCAGTATTTT
CDR3: CASSQGAGAGGTDTQYF

V: TRBV6-5
D: NA
size: few
J: TRBJ1-2
DNA: TGTGCCAGCAGCCCCGACAGTCAATGGGGCTACACCTTC
CDR3: CASSPDSQWGYTF

V: TRBV12-1
D: NA
size: few
J: TRBJ2-3
DNA: TGTGCCAGCAGCTTTAAACGGCGGGGGAGCACAGATACGCAGTATTTT
CDR3: CASSFKRRGSTDTQYF

V: TRBV11-3
D: NA
size: NA
J: TRBJ2-1
DNA: TGTGCCAGCAGCTTCGGGACCTTTAATGAGCAGTTCTTC
CDR3: CASSFGTFNEQFF

V: TRBV20-1
D: NA
size: NA
J: TRBJ1-2
DNA: TGTAGTGCTGGTGACGGGGGTTATGGCTACACCTTC
CDR3: CSAGDGGYGYTF

V: TRBV27
D: TRBD2
size: NA
J: TRBJ2-7
DNA: TGTGCCAGCAGACAACTAGCGGGCTACGAGCAGTACTTC
CDR3: CASRQLAGYEQYF

V: TRBV5-1
D: TRBD2
size: NA
J: TRBJ2-1
DNA: TGCGCCAGCAGCCTTAGCGGGACATCGTCCCCCTACAATGAGCAGTTCTTC
CDR3: CASSLSGTSSPYNEQFF

V: TRBV5-1
D: NA
size: NA
J: TRBJ2-1
DNA: TGCGCCAGCAGCTTGGGCGAGGCTGAGCAGTTCTTC
CDR3: CASSLGEAEQFF

V: TRBV7-3
D: NA
size: NA
J: TRBJ2-1
DNA: TGTGCCAGCAGCTTCGAATTGAACAATGAGCAGTTCTTC
CDR3: CASSFELNNEQFF